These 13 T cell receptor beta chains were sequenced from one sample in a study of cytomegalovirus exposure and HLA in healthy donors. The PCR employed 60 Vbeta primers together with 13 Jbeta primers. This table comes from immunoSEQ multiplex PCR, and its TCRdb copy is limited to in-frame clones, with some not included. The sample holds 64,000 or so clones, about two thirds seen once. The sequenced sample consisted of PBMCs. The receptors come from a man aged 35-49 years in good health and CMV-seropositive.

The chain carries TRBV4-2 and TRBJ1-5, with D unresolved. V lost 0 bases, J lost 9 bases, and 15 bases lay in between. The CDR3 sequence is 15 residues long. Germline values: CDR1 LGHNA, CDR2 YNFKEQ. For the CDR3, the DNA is TGTGCCAGCAGCCAAGACGTTGACGTTGGGCGGCCCCAGCATTTT. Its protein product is CASSQDVDVGRPQHF.

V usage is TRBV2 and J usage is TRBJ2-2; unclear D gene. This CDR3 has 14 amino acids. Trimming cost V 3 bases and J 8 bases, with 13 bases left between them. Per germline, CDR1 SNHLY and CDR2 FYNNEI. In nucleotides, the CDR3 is TGTGCCAGCAGTGATGTGGCCTGGAGAGGGGAGCTGTTTTTT. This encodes CASSDVAWRGELFF.

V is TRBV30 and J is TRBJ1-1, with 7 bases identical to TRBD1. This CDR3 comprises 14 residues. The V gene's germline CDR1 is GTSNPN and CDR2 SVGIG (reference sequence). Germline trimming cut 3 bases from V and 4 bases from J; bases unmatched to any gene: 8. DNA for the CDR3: TGTGCCTGGAGAGAGGGGGCTAGGAGCACTGAAGCTTTCTTT. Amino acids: CAWREGARSTEAFF.

CDR3 region: CASSPPGQINTEAFF. As DNA, the CDR3 is TGTGCCAGCTCACCTCCTGGACAGATTAACACTGAAGCTTTCTTT. The gene calls are TRBV18 and TRBJ1-1; TRBD1 might be the D (6 bases). Germline V lookup: CDR1 KGHSH, CDR2 LQKENI. The germline V and J ends were trimmed by 3 bases and 2 bases, with 13 bases remaining between them. This CDR3 region has 15 residues.

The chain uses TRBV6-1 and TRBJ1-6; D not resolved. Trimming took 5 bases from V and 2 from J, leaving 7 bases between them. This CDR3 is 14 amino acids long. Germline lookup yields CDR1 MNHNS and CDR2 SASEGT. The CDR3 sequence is CASSSGPYNSPLHF. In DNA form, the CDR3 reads TGTGCCAGCAGTAGCGGTCCCTATAATTCACCCCTCCACTTT.

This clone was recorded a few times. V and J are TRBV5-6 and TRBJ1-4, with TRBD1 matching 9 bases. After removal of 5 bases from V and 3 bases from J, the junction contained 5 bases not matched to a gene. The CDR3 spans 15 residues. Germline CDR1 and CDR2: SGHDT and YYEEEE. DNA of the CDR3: TGTGCCAGCAGTCTTTGGACAGGGGCTAATGAAAAACTGTTTTTT. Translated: CASSLWTGANEKLFF. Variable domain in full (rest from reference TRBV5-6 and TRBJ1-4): DAGVTQSPTHLIKTRGQQVTLRCSPKSGHDTVSWYQQALGQGPQFIFQYYEEEERQRGNFPDRFSGHQFPNYSSELNVNALLLGDSALYLCASSLWTGANEKLFFGSGTQLSVL.

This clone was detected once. The CDR3: CSVADGMNTEAFF. The CDR3 coding sequence is TGCAGCGTTGCGGACGGGATGAACACTGAAGCTTTCTTT. V is TRBV29-1 and J is TRBJ1-1; D not resolved. Germline-derived CDR1 and CDR2 are SQVTM and ANQGSEA. This CDR3 has 13 residues. V lost 4 bases and J lost 0, with 9 bases in between.

The CDR3 sequence: CSVDGTGTGTDRDYGYTF. The DNA for the CDR3 is TGCAGCGTTGATGGGACCGGGACAGGGACTGATAGGGACTATGGCTACACCTTC. V and J are TRBV29-1 and TRBJ1-2; TRBD1 aligns across 9 bases. J lost 3 bases, V lost 3 bases, and 17 bases had no gene match. Germline CDR1 is SQVTM and CDR2 is ANQGSEA. This CDR3 has 18 residues.

CDR3 residues: CASSIEGPGNNQPQHF. CDR3 in DNA: TGTGCCAGTAGTATAGAGGGGCCAGGAAACAACCAGCCCCAGCATTTT. The chain uses TRBV19 and TRBJ1-5, with a possible D match to TRBD1 (5 bases). Germline V gene lookup returns CDR1 LNHDA and CDR2 SQIVND (reference sequence). The V end was cut by 0 bases, the J end by 7 bases, with 16 bases between. CDR3 length: 16 residues. The entire variable domain, with the rest obtained from reference TRBV19 and TRBJ1-5, is as follows: DGGITQSPKYLFRKEGQNVTLSCEQNLNHDAMYWYRQDPGQGLRLIYYSQIVNDFQKGDIAEGYSVSREKKESFPLTVTSAQKNPTAFYLCASSIEGPGNNQPQHFGDGTRLSIL.

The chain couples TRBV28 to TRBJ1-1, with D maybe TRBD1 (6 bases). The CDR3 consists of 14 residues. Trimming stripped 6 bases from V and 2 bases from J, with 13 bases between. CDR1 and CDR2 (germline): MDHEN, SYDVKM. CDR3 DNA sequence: TGTGCCAGCAGCTTACAGGGATTCAACACTGAAGCTTTCTTT. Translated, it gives CASSLQGFNTEAFF.

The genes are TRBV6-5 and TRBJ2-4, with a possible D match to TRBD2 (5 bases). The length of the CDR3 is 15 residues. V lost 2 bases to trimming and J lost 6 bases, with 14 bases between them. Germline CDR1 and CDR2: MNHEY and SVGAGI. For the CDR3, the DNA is TGTGCCAGCAGTTACGCTTGGGGAGAGGGAAACATTCAGTACTTC. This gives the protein CASSYAWGEGNIQYF.

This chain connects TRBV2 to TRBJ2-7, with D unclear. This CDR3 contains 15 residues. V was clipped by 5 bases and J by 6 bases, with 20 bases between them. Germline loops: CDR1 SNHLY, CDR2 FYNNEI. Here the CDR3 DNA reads TGTGCCAGCAGTAACCTACCCCCTTACAGTTCCGAGCAGTACTTC. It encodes CASSNLPPYSSEQYF.

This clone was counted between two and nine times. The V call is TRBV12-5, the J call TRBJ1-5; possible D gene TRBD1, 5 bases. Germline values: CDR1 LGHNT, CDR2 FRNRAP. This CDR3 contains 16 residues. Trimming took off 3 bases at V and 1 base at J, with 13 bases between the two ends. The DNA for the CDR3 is TGTGCTAGTGGTTTTTTTAAAGGGGAAAGCAATCAGCCCCAGCATTTT. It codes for CASGFFKGESNQPQHF.